Shown below are 21 T cell receptor beta chains from a single sample sequenced in a study of blood T cells in healthy people across ages. The authors ran a second PCR of roughly 6 to 12 cycles using a sample-barcoded 5' primer and a J-beta primer mix. TCRdb re-analysed the 5' RACE reads in MiXCR, keeping a single row per CDR3 protein. This repertoire shows around 850,000 distinct CDR3 sequences, about 36% found once; its top ten account for 10% to 15%. The specimen sequenced was blood. All receptors derive from a man in his late teens or twenties in good health.

The chain couples TRBV14 to TRBJ2-1, with D possibly matching TRBD2 (5 bases). V shed 2 bases and J shed 9 bases, with 17 bases lying between them. The germline gives CDR1 SGHDN, CDR2 FVKESK. The CDR3 is made up of 15 amino acids. The CDR3 here is CASSQNAGYVSEQFF. The CDR3 DNA follows: TGTGCCAGCAGCCAAAATGCGGGTTATGTGAGTGAGCAGTTCTTC. Full variable domain (outside the CDR3, taken from reference TRBV14 and TRBJ2-1): EAGVTQFPSHSVIEKGQTVTLRCDPISGHDNLYWYRRVMGKEIKFLLHFVKESKQDESGMPNNRFLAERTGGTYSTLKVQPAELEDSGVYFCASSQNAGYVSEQFFGPGTRLTVL.

This clonotype was counted a few times. This rearrangement joins TRBV14 to TRBJ1-2; no definite D call. This CDR3 is built from 15 residues. Trimming pared 0 bases from V and 2 bases from J, leaving 10 bases between. Germline V gene sequence: CDR1 SGHDN, CDR2 FVKESK. CDR3 coding DNA: TGTGCCAGCAGCCAAGATTGGAGACCGAACTATGGCTACACCTTC. The encoded protein is CASSQDWRPNYGYTF.

The CDR3 loop reads CSAPPEGSHNQPQHF. The CDR3 DNA sequence: TGCAGTGCCCCACCCGAGGGCTCTCACAATCAGCCCCAGCATTTT. V usage is TRBV20-1 and J usage is TRBJ1-5; D is undetermined. CDR3 length equals 15 residues. Germline V gene sequence: CDR1 DFQATT, CDR2 SNEGSKA (reference sequence). Trimming stripped 6 bases from V and 3 bases from J, with 18 bases between.

This clonotype has a count of ten or more. The gene calls are TRBV4-3 and TRBJ2-5; 9 nucleotides match TRBD2. Unmatched junction bases numbered 6, after V lost 3 bases and J lost 4 bases. In germline, CDR1 is LGHNA, CDR2 YSLEER. This CDR3 is 15 amino acids long. The DNA for the CDR3 is TGCGCCAGCAGCCAGATAGCGGGGGTAGGAGAGACCCAGTACTTC. This gives the protein CASSQIAGVGETQYF.

This clonotype was observed many times. The chain links TRBV29-1 to TRBJ2-1, with TRBD2 matching over 7 bases. Germline-derived CDR1 and CDR2 are SQVTM and ANQGSEA. The junction had 9 bases not matched to a gene; V was cut back by 6 bases and J by 4 bases. This CDR3 region has 14 residues. This chain's CDR3 is CSVYGGETYNEQFF. The CDR3 DNA reads as TGCAGCGTATATGGGGGGGAGACATACAATGAGCAGTTCTTC.

This clonotype has more than one count but fewer than ten. The gene calls are TRBV11-3 and TRBJ1-1; 9 bases fit TRBD1. The CDR3 is made up of 13 amino acids. The germline CDR1 and CDR2 sequences are SGHNT and YENEEA. J was trimmed by 7 bases and V by 6 bases; bases with no gene match: 6. CDR3 region: CASRFPGQGEAFF. The CDR3 DNA reads TGTGCCAGCAGGTTCCCGGGACAGGGTGAAGCTTTCTTT.

The chain combines TRBV29-1 with TRBJ1-2, with 8 bases identical to TRBD1. The CDR3 runs to 13 residues. Germline V gene data show CDR1 as SQVTM and CDR2 as ANQGSEA. V gave up 3 bases and J gave up 8 bases; unmatched junction bases: 8. CDR3 sequence: CSVDRGQGHGYTF. The CDR3 region has the DNA TGCAGCGTTGACCGTGGACAGGGTCACGGCTACACCTTC.

This clonotype was counted ten times or more. The rearrangement links TRBV10-2 to TRBJ2-3; 11 bases match TRBD1. The germline V gene has CDR1 WSHSY and CDR2 SAAADI. This CDR3 spans 11 amino acids. V lost 7 bases, J lost 13 bases, and 4 bases stayed unmatched. The CDR3 DNA follows: TGCGCCAGCACCGGGACAGGGGGGAAGTATTTT. Its translation is CASTGTGGKYF.

The V call is TRBV10-3, the J call TRBJ2-1, with 10 bases lining up with TRBD1. Trimming removed 6 bases from V and 4 bases from J; junction bases left unmatched: 9. The CDR3 sequence is 16 residues long. CDR1 and CDR2 (germline): ENHRY, SYGVKD. In DNA form, the CDR3 reads TGTGCCATCAGAAGCTCCGGGACAGGGGTTTACAATGAGCAGTTCTTC. Its protein product is CAIRSSGTGVYNEQFF.

The chain joins TRBV3-1 to TRBJ2-3, with D uncertain. The CDR3 has 13 amino acids. The V gene lost 7 bases and the J gene lost 3 bases, with 11 bases spanning the gap. Looked up from germline, CDR1 is LGHDT and CDR2 is YNNKEL (reference sequence). The CDR3 protein is CASIQTKTDTQYF. Here the CDR3 DNA reads TGTGCCAGCATCCAGACCAAAACAGATACGCAGTATTTT.

The V call is TRBV18, the J call TRBJ2-4; 8 positions match TRBD2. The J call is in doubt because the DNA end fits TRBJ2-7 better. The germline V gene has CDR1 KGHSH and CDR2 LQKENI. The CDR3 is 17 residues long. For the CDR3, the DNA is TGTGCCAGCTCACCATTGAGTGTTGGTAGCGGGGCGCACGAGCAGTACTTC. The encoded protein is CASSPLSVGSGAHEQYF.

V and J are TRBV4-1 and TRBJ1-5; D is perhaps TRBD1 (5 bases). Germline V lookup: CDR1 MGHRA, CDR2 YSYEKL. The V end was cut by 1 base, the J end by 6 bases, with 16 bases between. The CDR3 totals 16 residues. DNA for the CDR3: TGCGCCAGCAGCCAAGTTAATCTCCAGGGATTTCAGCCCCAGCATTTT. The encoded protein is CASSQVNLQGFQPQHF.

Turning to this clonotype: Just one base apart from a much larger clone, this may be a read error. The J gene is TRBJ2-1, the V gene TRBV6-6; TRBD1 or TRBD2 may be the D gene (5 bases each). V lost 0 bases to trimming and J lost 6 bases, with 9 bases between them. CDR3 size: 14 residues. Germline V gene data show CDR1 as MNHNY and CDR2 as SVGAGI (reference sequence). The CDR3 nucleotides read TGTGCCAGCAGTTACTCGAAGGGGAGCAATGAGCAGTTCTTC. Translated: CASSYSKGSNEQFF.

This chain links TRBV20-1 with TRBJ2-7; 8 nucleotides line up with TRBD2. Trimming at V came to 3 bases and at J to 3 bases, leaving 10 bases not matched to a gene. Germline CDR1 and CDR2: DFQATT and SNEGSKA (reference sequence). This CDR3 has 15 residues. The CDR3 spells CSARASGGRYYEQYF. As DNA, the CDR3 is TGCAGTGCTAGGGCGAGCGGGGGTCGTTACTACGAGCAGTACTTC.

V usage is TRBV5-1 and J usage is TRBJ2-3; the D gene could be TRBD1 or TRBD2 (5 bases each). This CDR3 is built from 18 residues. Deletions cut 1 base from V and 1 base from J, with 19 bases between. Germline V gives CDR1 SGHRS, CDR2 YFSETQ. Written as DNA, the CDR3 is TGCGCCAGCAGCTTGACCGGGACCGGCGGGTCGGGCACAGATACGCAGTATTTT. This translates into CASSLTGTGGSGTDTQYF.

The rearrangement links TRBV9 to TRBJ2-5; possible D gene TRBD1, 8 bases. The DNA matches TRBJ2-7 better at its end, which makes the J call doubtful. This CDR3 contains 14 residues. Germline V gene lookup returns CDR1 SGDLS and CDR2 YYNGEE. In nucleotides, the CDR3 is TGTGCCAGCAGCTTCCGACAGGGGAGGGACGAGCAGTACTTC. Amino acids: CASSFRQGRDEQYF.

This clonotype has ten or more counts. The rearrangement uses TRBV5-1 and TRBJ2-6, with D perhaps matching TRBD1 (6 bases). The CDR3 spans 16 residues. Germline V gene lookup returns CDR1 SGHRS and CDR2 YFSETQ. The V and J ends lost 0 bases and 13 bases respectively, with 20 bases between them. CDR3 protein: CASSLESGSTGLVLTF. In DNA, the CDR3 is TGCGCCAGCAGCTTGGAAAGTGGAAGTACAGGGCTGGTCCTGACTTTC.

V gene TRBV4-3 combines with J gene TRBJ2-6; D is uncertain. The length of the CDR3 is 17 residues. V dropped 0 bases and J dropped 0 bases, with 9 bases sitting between them. Germline CDR1 and CDR2: LGHNA and YSLEER. For the CDR3, the DNA is TGCGCCAGCAGCCAAGATCGCGCCCTCTCTGGGGCCAACGTCCTGACTTTC. It translates to CASSQDRALSGANVLTF.

The V and J genes are TRBV6-1 and TRBJ2-1; the match to TRBD2 covers 11 bases. Germline values: CDR1 MNHNS, CDR2 SASEGT. The ends lost 11 bases at V and 8 bases at J; junction bases unmatched: 17. This CDR3 is 16 amino acids long. CDR3 bases: TGTGCCTCCGGGCCCCCTCTAGCGGGGGGTACGTATGAGCAGTTCTTC. Amino acid sequence: CASGPPLAGGTYEQFF.

This clonotype was recorded a few times. The rearrangement links TRBV28 to TRBJ1-2; D might be TRBD1 (5 bases). V dropped 8 bases and J dropped 4 bases, with 14 bases sitting between them. CDR3 length equals 13 residues. Germline V gene lookup returns CDR1 MDHEN and CDR2 SYDVKM. In DNA, the CDR3 is TGTGCCAGCGTAACCGGGGGGACCTATGGCTACACCTTC. Encoded protein: CASVTGGTYGYTF.

This chain connects TRBV4-3 to TRBJ1-6; D ambiguous. Per the germline V gene, CDR1 is LGHNA and CDR2 is YSLEER. V was pared by 3 bases and J by 5 bases, with 11 bases between. The CDR3 contains 15 residues. The CDR3 is CASSHSVDNNSPLHF. For the CDR3, the DNA is TGCGCCAGCAGCCATTCGGTCGATAATAATTCACCCCTCCACTTT.